This record looks at one TCR beta chain sequence and its context. Its antigen is unknown. The data were taken from a study of PD-1 blockade in mismatch repair-deficient tumors. Background on the study: Patients had 12 mismatch repair-deficient cancer types, all previously treated and progressing. The study, taken as a whole, reports: Rapid post-treatment expansion, then contraction, generally preceding radiologic response, marked tumor-resident clones.

All patients were mismatch repair deficient, assessed by either PCR or immunohistochemistry. Three pembrolizumab responders had their TCRs sequenced. Trimming removed 0 bases from V and 1 base from J; junction bases left unmatched: 4. The CDR3 contains 16 residues. Germline CDR1 and CDR2: SGHRS and YFSETQ. Sequencing used immunoSEQ multiplex PCR; TCRdb keeps in-frame clones, though not all of them. There are approximately 63,000 clones in the sample; 88% occur only once, and about 15% lies in the top ten. This TCR derives from an adult with mismatch repair-deficient cancer. This sample comprised peripheral blood, obtained 52 weeks after starting pembrolizumab. This chain joins TRBV5-1 and TRBJ1-3, with TRBD1 identical over 7 bases. The CDR3 sequence: CASSLVPTGSGNTIYF. CDR3 nucleotide sequence: TGCGCCAGCAGCTTGGTGCCGACAGGGTCTGGAAACACCATATATTTT.